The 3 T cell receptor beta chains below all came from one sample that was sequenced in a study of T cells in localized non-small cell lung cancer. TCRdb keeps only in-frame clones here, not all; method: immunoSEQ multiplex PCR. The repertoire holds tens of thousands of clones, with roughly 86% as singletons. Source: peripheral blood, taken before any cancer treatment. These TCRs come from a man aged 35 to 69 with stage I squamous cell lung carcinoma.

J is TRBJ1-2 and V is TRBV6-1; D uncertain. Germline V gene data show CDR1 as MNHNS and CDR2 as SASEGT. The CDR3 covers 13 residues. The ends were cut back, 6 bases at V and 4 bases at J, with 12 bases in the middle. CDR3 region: CASSLDRIYGYTF. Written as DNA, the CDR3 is TGTGCCAGCAGCCTGGACCGAATCTATGGCTACACCTTC.

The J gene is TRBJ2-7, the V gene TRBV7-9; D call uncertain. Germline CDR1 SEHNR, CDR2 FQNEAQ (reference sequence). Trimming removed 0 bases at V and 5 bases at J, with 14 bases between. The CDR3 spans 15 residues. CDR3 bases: TGTGCCAGCAGCTTAGCTTTGACCGGTCTCCACGAGCAGTACTTC. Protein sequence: CASSLALTGLHEQYF.

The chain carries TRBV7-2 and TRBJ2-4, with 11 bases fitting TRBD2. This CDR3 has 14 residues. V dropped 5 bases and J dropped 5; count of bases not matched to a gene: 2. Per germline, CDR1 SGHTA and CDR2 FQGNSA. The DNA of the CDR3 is TGTGCCAGCAGCGGGGGACTAGCGGAAAACATTCAGTACTTC. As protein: CASSGGLAENIQYF.